The 11 T cell receptor beta chains in this list originate from one sample, sequenced in a study of identical twins. A single record per CDR3 protein comes from TCRdb applying MiXCR to the 5' RACE reads. The data show some 500,000 distinct CDR3 sequences, approximately 10% seen once. Separately, the same data were catalogued under a study of yellow fever vaccine responses in identical twins.

The sample was PBMCs. Receptors originate from a woman under 30 in good health.

This clonotype was picked up many times. This sequence joins TRBV5-1 and TRBJ2-1; weak D call: TRBD2 (7 bases). Germline V lookup: CDR1 SGHRS, CDR2 YFSETQ. The CDR3 is 15 amino acids. Trimming took off 5 bases at V and 1 base at J, with 13 bases between the two ends. CDR3 sequence (DNA): TGCGCCAGCAGGGCGGGGGCTTCGTCCTACAATGAGCAGTTCTTC. Protein sequence: CASRAGASSYNEQFF.

The V gene is TRBV7-2, the J gene TRBJ2-1; 8 bases match TRBD2. J gave up 0 bases and V 5 bases, and 6 bases lay outside the gene matches. The CDR3 covers 16 residues. CDR1 and CDR2 from the germline V gene are SGHTA and FQGNSA. The chain's CDR3 is CASSGAGGSSYNEQFF. CDR3 nucleotides: TGTGCCAGCAGCGGGGCGGGGGGAAGCTCCTACAATGAGCAGTTCTTC. Full variable domain (rest looked up from reference TRBV7-2 and TRBJ2-1): GAGVSQSPSNKVTEKGKDVELRCDPISGHTALYWYRQSLGQGLEFLIYFQGNSAPDKSGLPSDRFSAERTGGSVSTLTIQRTQQEDSAVYLCASSGAGGSSYNEQFFGPGTRLTVL.

The chain employs TRBV5-1 and TRBJ1-2; D remains ambiguous. Trimming left V 0 bases short and J 5 bases short, with 8 bases between. Germline lookup yields CDR1 SGHRS and CDR2 YFSETQ. The CDR3 is 13 residues long. The CDR3 nucleotides read TGCGCCAGCAGCTTGGCGGCACCTTATGGCTACACCTTC. It translates to CASSLAAPYGYTF.

The V and J genes are TRBV15 and TRBJ2-3, with D perhaps matching TRBD2 (5 bases). The CDR3 extends over 17 amino acids. Germline V gene data show CDR1 as LNHNV and CDR2 as YYDKDF (reference sequence). The V gene lost 0 bases and the J gene lost 4 bases, with 17 bases spanning the gap. CDR3 sequence (DNA): TGTGCCACCAGCAGAGATCAATCCGGAACTAGGGCAGATACGCAGTATTTT. It codes for CATSRDQSGTRADTQYF.

The table lists this clonotype with many counts. The gene calls are TRBV5-4 and TRBJ2-7; D not resolved. Germline V CDR1 and CDR2: SGHNT, YYREEE (reference sequence). Trimming cost V 4 bases and J 2 bases, with 10 bases left between them. The CDR3 sequence is 13 residues long. In DNA form, the CDR3 reads TGTGCCAGCAGCGATATAACCACCTACGAGCAGTACTTC. It translates to CASSDITTYEQYF.

The sample holds a few counts of this clonotype. This sequence joins TRBV19 and TRBJ1-5, with 7 positions matching TRBD1. Germline values: CDR1 LNHDA, CDR2 SQIVND (reference sequence). Trimming removed 10 bases from V and 10 bases from J; junction bases left unmatched: 7. The CDR3 has 11 residues. CDR3 amino acids: CATGWDSPQHF. For the CDR3, the DNA is TGTGCCACCGGGTGGGACAGTCCCCAGCATTTT.

This clonotype was observed a handful of times. The chain combines TRBV27 with TRBJ2-2; TRBD2 agrees at 9 bases. Trimming at V came to 2 bases and at J to 3 bases, leaving 4 bases not matched to a gene. CDR3 length: 16 amino acids. Germline CDR1 and CDR2: MNHEY and SMNVEV (reference sequence). The CDR3 DNA reads as TGTGCCAGCAGTTTAGCCCAGCGGGGGGACACCGGGGAGCTGTTTTTT. Translating it yields CASSLAQRGDTGELFF.

This clonotype was found a few times. The chain uses TRBV27 and TRBJ2-4; TRBD1 or TRBD2 may be the D gene (5 bases each). V was trimmed by 6 bases and J by 6 bases, leaving 12 bases between them. Germline V gives CDR1 MNHEY, CDR2 SMNVEV (reference sequence). The CDR3 is 13 amino acids. DNA for the CDR3: TGTGCCAGCAGACCTCCAGGGAGAAACATTCAGTACTTC. The encoded protein is CASRPPGRNIQYF.

There are a few counts of this clonotype. The gene calls are TRBV7-9 and TRBJ2-3, with TRBD1 as a possible D gene (6 bases). V lost 2 bases to trimming and J lost 3 bases, with 18 bases between them. This CDR3 contains 17 residues. The V gene's germline CDR1 is SEHNR and CDR2 FQNEAQ (reference sequence). CDR3 sequence (DNA): TGTGCCAGCAGCTTATATCAGGGGTTATTTAATACAGATACGCAGTATTTT. Encoded protein: CASSLYQGLFNTDTQYF.

This clonotype was seen more than once but under ten times. This chain connects TRBV3-1 to TRBJ2-7; TRBD1 aligns across 11 bases. Germline CDR1 reads LGHDT; CDR2 reads YNNKEL (reference sequence). The CDR3 is 15 amino acids. V was pared by 4 bases and J by 4 bases, with 6 bases of the junction left unmatched. The CDR3 loop is CASSPPGTGGYEQYF. The CDR3 DNA follows: TGTGCCAGCAGCCCCCCTGGGACAGGGGGGTACGAGCAGTACTTC.

This rearrangement joins TRBV6-5 to TRBJ2-1; D is possibly TRBD1 (8 bases). Trimming took off 2 bases at V and 7 bases at J, with 12 bases between the two ends. The CDR3 is made up of 14 amino acids. The germline V gene has CDR1 MNHEY and CDR2 SVGAGI. The CDR3 DNA reads as TGTGCCAGCAGTTACAACAGGGGGGGGAATGAGCAGTTCTTC. Its protein product is CASSYNRGGNEQFF.